The entry below describes one T cell receptor beta chain. This clonotype was recorded a few times. Its antigen is not yet known. Base quality data are lacking; no much larger clone is found one base away. Counted from cysteine to phenylalanine, this CDR3 has 14 amino acids. Of the read, only the CDR3 DNA is kept; its 42 bases are in frame from base 1. CDR1 and CDR2, per the germline V gene, are SGHRS and YFSETQ. V was cut back by 4 bases and J by 2 bases, leaving a gap of 9 bases between them. The data were taken from a study of identical twins (TCRdb year 2016). Notes on the research overall: TCR alpha and beta repertoires from monozygotic twins, unrelated adults of various ages and cord blood were deep-sequenced to test whether fetal clonotypes persist. To rule out contamination, the twin experiments were replicated at different times with different library preparation protocols.

Points the paper makes about the study in general: In monozygotic twins, out-of-frame TCR alpha sharing was systematically underestimated by recombination models, although the models agreed with sharing between unrelated individuals. Out-of-frame TCR alpha sequences shared between twins showed an excess of low generation-probability sequences compared with coincidental sharing between unrelated individuals. The excess sharing between twins in beta out-of-frame sequences was weaker because fewer shared sequences reduced the signal-to-noise ratio. Because the same donors could not be followed over many years, the conclusions relied on cross-sectional statistical analysis. Fewer insertions were carried by abundant cord blood beta clonotypes; a weaker similar trend was observed in young adult naive repertoires, while no such trend was observed in memory repertoires. Zero-insertion analyses could be partly confounded by invariant T cells such as MAIT and iNKT, though diverse VJ usage argued against such confounding for most clonotypes.

Receptor amplification or capture employed 5' RACE. This sample was sequenced with an Illumina HiSeq 2000. Template switching added a universal primer binding site, and the final cDNA carried a unique molecular identifier that allowed TCR cDNA molecules to be counted accurately. First-strand cDNA for TCR alpha and beta chains was synthesized from specific primers in the conserved constant-segment region. To control for contamination, every cDNA library carried two barcodes: a SMART-Mk sample barcode plus Illumina barcodes. TruSeq adapter sequences and Illumina sample barcodes were added in two successive PCR steps. TCR alpha and beta cDNA libraries were sequenced on the Illumina HiSeq platform with custom primers. For the original study's pipeline: MiGEC was used to process raw reads and extract unique molecular identifiers, and MiXCR was used to find CDR3 positions. Recombination models were inferred per individual with the repgenHMM and IGoR tools using an EM algorithm. Shared clonotypes were analyzed with the tcR package in R, and sharing was normalized by the product of cloneset sizes. To study raw recombination free of thymic and clonal selection effects, out-of-frame nonproductive sequences were analyzed. TCRdb passed the public sequencing reads through fastp at Q25 and MiXCR, retaining productive beta sequences. Under each unique CDR3 protein, matching rows form one entry showing the most common genes and DNA. TCRdb's processing, not the study's, gives the V and J calls here. The sample table records about 200,000 distinct CDR3 sequences; around 9.6% of these occur just once. 5.1% of the sample is in the top ten clones.

All donors were healthy Caucasians. Using Miltenyi CD45RO+ enrichment and human naive T-cell isolation kits, memory (CD45RO+) and naive T cells were isolated from PBMC. Material: memory (CD45RO+) T cells sorted from blood. This sample's cell subset or site label indicates: CD45RO+ enriched T cells. The sequence derives from a woman between 18 and 29 years old in good health. The chain joins TRBV5-1 to TRBJ2-2; matching of 5 bases hints at TRBD1 as the D gene. CDR3 loop: CASSAQGNTGELFF. The base sequence is TGCGCCAGCAGCGCGCAGGGAAACACCGGGGAGCTGTTTTTT.